This is a list of T cell receptor beta chains from one sample in a study of T cell repertoires in urothelial bladder cancer. Sequenced by immunoSEQ multiplex PCR; TCRdb stores in-frame clones only, minus some. Altogether more than 9,000 clones are present, roughly two thirds being singletons, with the ten largest covering around 7.3%. The material sequenced was tumor-infiltrating cells from bladder cancer. These receptors originate from a human donor with a benign inflammatory bladder lesion. CDR3s include the opening cysteine and the closing phenylalanine or tryptophan. The D gene is left open where the match is weak. Size is omitted from some rows. Given values are once, few, many or a class for expanded clones.

clone_size j_call v_call cdr3_length d_call cdr3_aa cdr3_nt
few TRBJ1-4 TRBV4-2 12 - CASSQSREKLFF TGTGCCAGCAGCCAATCCAGAGAAAAACTGTTTTTT
once TRBJ2-1 TRBV5-1 17 TRBD1 CASRPGTGGIRANEQFF TGCGCCAGCCGCCCCGGGACAGGGGGCATCAGGGCCAATGAGCAGTTCTTC
- TRBJ2-3 TRBV7-3 14 TRBD1 CASSRTGGSDTQYF TGTGCCAGCAGCAGGACAGGGGGTTCAGATACGCAGTATTTT
- TRBJ2-3 TRBV28 16 TRBD2 CASSFSRGGAGDTQYF TGTGCCAGCAGTTTTTCGCGCGGGGGGGCCGGTGATACGCAGTATTTT
- TRBJ2-7 TRBV7-2 13 - CASSLSPGYEQYF TGTGCCAGCAGCCTCAGTCCGGGCTACGAGCAGTACTTC
- TRBJ2-2 TRBV7-9 14 - CASSPVVDTGELFF TGTGCCAGCAGCCCCGTTGTAGACACCGGGGAGCTGTTTTTT
- TRBJ1-1 TRBV5-1 15 TRBD1 CASSRGDRMNTEAFF TGCGCCAGCAGTCGGGGGGACAGAATGAACACTGAAGCTTTCTTT
few TRBJ1-4 TRBV19 16 - CASRAFGTIVGEKLFF TGTGCCAGTAGAGCTTTCGGGACCATAGTGGGTGAAAAACTGTTTTTT
- TRBJ1-4 TRBV18 15 - CASSPAQPTNEKLFF TGTGCCAGCTCACCGGCACAGCCAACTAATGAAAAACTGTTTTTT
once TRBJ1-3 TRBV10-3 16 TRBD1 CAISFAGGAYGNTIYF TGTGCCATCAGCTTCGCAGGGGGCGCCTATGGAAACACCATATATTTT
- TRBJ1-1 TRBV5-1 15 - CASSLVPGHLGEAFF TGCGCCAGCAGCTTGGTCCCGGGACACTTAGGTGAAGCTTTCTTT
- TRBJ2-7 TRBV2 15 - CASSERWGRGYEQYF TGTGCCAGCAGTGAAAGGTGGGGCAGGGGTTACGAGCAGTACTTC
once TRBJ2-1 TRBV5-1 16 TRBD1 CASSQTGGFSYNEQFF TGCGCCAGCAGTCAGACAGGGGGTTTCTCCTACAATGAGCAGTTCTTC
once TRBJ2-7 TRBV12-5 13 - CASGLGESYEQYF TGTGCTAGTGGTTTGGGGGAGTCCTACGAGCAGTACTTC
- TRBJ2-6 TRBV9 15 - CASSTPGSGANVLTF TGTGCCAGCAGCACCCCGGGATCTGGGGCCAACGTCCTGACTTTC
- TRBJ1-6 TRBV18 17 - CASSPTRQGLYNSPLHF TGTGCCAGCTCACCCACCAGGCAGGGGCTCTATAATTCACCCCTCCACTTT
- TRBJ2-7 TRBV2 15 TRBD1 CASSLPGQGIYEQYF TGTGCCAGCAGTTTACCGGGACAGGGGATATACGAGCAGTACTTC
medium-sized TRBJ1-2 TRBV5-1 16 - CASSLGSNRVNYGYTF TGCGCCAGCAGCTTGGGTAGTAACAGGGTGAACTATGGCTACACCTTC
- TRBJ1-2 TRBV19 14 - CASSPIGGDYGYTF TGTGCCAGTAGCCCCATAGGGGGAGACTATGGCTACACCTTC
- TRBJ2-7 TRBV14 13 - CASSQAEKGKQYF TGTGCCAGCAGCCAAGCCGAGAAGGGGAAGCAGTACTTC
- TRBJ2-1 TRBV11-2 14 - CASSLAGLTNEQFF TGTGCCAGCAGCTTAGCAGGCCTAACGAATGAGCAGTTCTTC
- TRBJ1-2 TRBV19 16 TRBD1 CATSIPETGVDYGYTF TGTGCCACCTCTATTCCGGAGACAGGGGTGGACTATGGCTACACCTTC
once TRBJ1-3 TRBV2 15 TRBD1 CASSEQGAGGNTIYF TGTGCCAGCAGCGAGCAGGGGGCAGGGGGAAACACCATATATTTT
- TRBJ2-1 TRBV7-8 15 - CASSFSRGDSNEQFF TGTGCCAGCAGCTTTTCGCGGGGGGACAGCAATGAGCAGTTCTTC
- TRBJ2-7 TRBV11-3 13 - CASSRAGGGEQYF TGTGCCAGCAGCCGGGCAGGGGGAGGCGAGCAGTACTTC
once TRBJ2-7 TRBV6-5 14 TRBD1 CASSRTGLSYEQYF TGTGCCAGCAGTAGGACAGGGCTATCCTACGAGCAGTACTTC
- TRBJ2-6 TRBV6-1 17 TRBD1 CASSGQGNQPGANVLTF TGTGCCAGCAGTGGACAGGGAAATCAACCTGGGGCCAACGTCCTGACTTTC
- TRBJ2-2 TRBV27 14 - CASRYGRNTGELFF TGTGCCAGCAGGTACGGAAGGAACACCGGGGAGCTGTTTTTT
- TRBJ2-6 TRBV11-1 15 - CASSRGRSGANVLTF TGTGCCAGCAGCCGTGGGAGGTCTGGGGCCAACGTCCTGACTTTC
once TRBJ2-5 TRBV7-3 14 - CASSLGGNKETQYF TGTGCCAGCAGCTTAGGGGGGAACAAAGAGACCCAGTACTTC
- TRBJ2-2 TRBV7-2 15 TRBD1 CASSLRTGGTGELFF TGTGCCAGCAGCCTAAGGACAGGGGGCACCGGGGAGCTGTTTTTT
- TRBJ2-7 TRBV6-6 16 TRBD2 CASSYPPSGGPYEQYF TGTGCCAGCAGTTACCCCCCGAGCGGGGGGCCTTACGAGCAGTACTTC
few TRBJ1-4 TRBV7-8 15 - CASSLRVQDAEKLFF TGTGCCAGCAGCTTAAGGGTACAGGATGCAGAAAAACTGTTTTTT
few TRBJ1-2 TRBV29-1 14 - CSVEGGGANYGYTF TGCAGCGTTGAAGGAGGGGGGGCGAACTATGGCTACACCTTC
- TRBJ2-6 TRBV11-2 15 - CASSPPSTGANVLTF TGTGCCAGCAGCCCTCCGAGCACTGGGGCCAACGTCCTGACTTTC
- TRBJ2-3 TRBV30 16 - CAWSAELGLATDTQYF TGTGCCTGGAGTGCGGAACTGGGGCTAGCGACAGATACGCAGTATTTT
- TRBJ2-5 TRBV15 14 - CATSRGNVRETQYF TGTGCCACCAGCAGAGGGAATGTGCGGGAGACCCAGTACTTC
- TRBJ1-4 TRBV19 14 - CASRTSGYGEKLFF TGTGCCAGTAGGACCTCGGGGTATGGGGAAAAACTGTTTTTT
- TRBJ2-7 TRBV11-2 15 - CASSPLRTVGNEQYF TGTGCCAGCAGCCCCCTCAGGACCGTGGGGAACGAGCAGTACTTC
- TRBJ2-7 TRBV5-1 15 TRBD1 CASSSETGSSHEQYF TGCGCCAGCAGCAGCGAGACAGGGTCATCCCACGAGCAGTACTTC
once TRBJ1-3 TRBV5-1 14 - CASSVNQVGSRASF TGCGCCAGCAGCGTGAATCAAGTAGGGAGTAGGGCCAGCTTT
- TRBJ2-3 TRBV6-1 13 - CASDRTPTDTQYF TGTGCCAGCGATCGGACCCCCACAGATACGCAGTATTTT
- TRBJ1-1 TRBV7-3 13 TRBD1 CASSSRTGTEAFF TGTGCCAGCAGCTCTCGGACAGGGACTGAAGCTTTCTTT
- TRBJ1-1 TRBV6-1 14 - CASSHTRPGTEAFF TGTGCCAGCAGTCACACACGTCCTGGCACTGAAGCTTTCTTT
- TRBJ2-7 TRBV15 16 - CATSRDMETGGYEQYF TGTGCCACCAGCAGAGATATGGAGACAGGAGGGTACGAGCAGTACTTC
- TRBJ2-6 TRBV7-3 13 - CASKRPGANVLTF TGTGCCAGCAAACGGCCTGGGGCCAACGTCCTGACTTTC
- TRBJ1-2 TRBV27 12 - CASSSYGYGYTF TGTGCCAGCAGTAGCTACGGCTATGGCTACACCTTC
- TRBJ1-4 TRBV18 11 - CASSPNEKLFF TGTGCCAGCTCACCTAATGAAAAACTGTTTTTT
- TRBJ2-1 TRBV6-1 16 TRBD2 CASSAGLAGGNNEQFF TGTGCCAGCAGTGCCGGACTAGCGGGGGGAAACAATGAGCAGTTCTTC
- TRBJ2-1 TRBV30 15 TRBD2 CAWSKPGWGGNEQFF TGTGCCTGGAGTAAACCGGGATGGGGGGGGAATGAGCAGTTCTTC
- TRBJ2-5 TRBV5-4 14 - CASSSGTGQETQYF TGTGCCAGCAGCTCCGGGACTGGCCAAGAGACCCAGTACTTC
- TRBJ2-3 TRBV9 15 - CASSAWTASTDTQYF TGTGCCAGCAGCGCCTGGACAGCTAGCACAGATACGCAGTATTTT
- TRBJ1-1 TRBV19 11 - CASSKSQGAFF TGTGCCAGTAGTAAAAGCCAAGGGGCTTTCTTT
- TRBJ2-1 TRBV18 14 TRBD2 CASSPGLADNEQFF TGTGCCAGCTCACCAGGACTAGCAGACAATGAGCAGTTCTTC
once TRBJ2-1 TRBV15 16 - CATSRDRDPSYNEQFF TGTGCCACCAGCAGAGATCGTGACCCCTCCTACAATGAGCAGTTCTTC